Each of the 8 T cell receptor beta chains below was sequenced from the same sample in a study of CD8+ T cells in alopecia areata. Sequencing used cDNA as its template, made by extracting RNA and reverse transcribing it. The assay was immunoSEQ multiplex PCR, and TCRdb's table has in-frame clones only and misses some. Counted here are about 69,000 clones, 50% to 75% occurring once; the ten biggest clones make up about 15%. The sample was CD8+ T cells sorted from blood, taken at week 0. The source of these receptors is a human donor with alopecia areata.

This clone showed up just a few times. CDR3 in DNA: TGCGCCAGCAGCCAAGAACCTAGCGGGACCCTTTACAATGAGCAGTTCTTC. The encoded protein is CASSQEPSGTLYNEQFF. The J gene is TRBJ2-1, the V gene TRBV4-1, with TRBD2 identical over 9 bases. The V gene's germline CDR1 is MGHRA and CDR2 YSYEKL. V lost 0 bases, J lost 4 bases, and 7 bases stayed unmatched. CDR3 length equals 17 residues.

This clone showed up many times. The chain recombines TRBV4-3 with TRBJ2-7, with a weak D call TRBD2 (6 bases). This CDR3 contains 14 residues. Germline values: CDR1 LGHNA, CDR2 YSLEER. V gave up 0 bases and J gave up 0 bases, with 6 bases separating them. Here the CDR3 DNA reads TGCGCCAGCAGCCAAGACGGGAGCTCCTACGAGCAGTACTTC. Its translation: CASSQDGSSYEQYF.

The V call is TRBV7-9, the J call TRBJ1-1; unclear D gene. The germline gives CDR1 SEHNR, CDR2 FQNEAQ (reference sequence). V lost 5 bases to trimming and J lost 10 bases, with 14 bases between them. The CDR3 is 12 amino acids. DNA of the CDR3: TGTGCCAGCAGCGACGGCCTCCTATCAGCTTTCTTT. Translation gives CASSDGLLSAFF.

The CDR3 DNA reads TGTGCCAGCAGTTCTCGCTTGGCGAATTCACCCCTCCACTTT. It specifies CASSSRLANSPLHF. V is TRBV27 and J is TRBJ1-6; no reliable D call. From germline, CDR1 is MNHEY and CDR2 SMNVEV (reference sequence). The germline V and J ends were trimmed by 4 bases and 7 bases, with 11 bases remaining between them. The CDR3 consists of 14 residues.

This chain joins TRBV27 and TRBJ1-1; D is ambiguous. The germline CDR1 and CDR2 sequences are MNHEY and SMNVEV (reference sequence). Trimming took 0 bases from V and 0 from J, leaving 11 bases between them. The length of the CDR3 is 16 residues. The CDR3 nucleotides read TGTGCCAGCAGTTTATCCATGTGGGGATTGAACACTGAAGCTTTCTTT. Translating it yields CASSLSMWGLNTEAFF.

In its sample, this clone was seen a few times. The gene calls are TRBV4-3 and TRBJ2-3; 11 nucleotides align to TRBD2. Germline CDR1 LGHNA, CDR2 YSLEER. The CDR3 sequence is 16 residues long. V was pared by 3 bases and J by 2 bases, with 4 bases of the junction left unmatched. This chain's CDR3 is CASSQSTSGITDTQYF. CDR3 nucleotide sequence: TGCGCCAGCAGCCAGTCGACTAGCGGGATCACAGATACGCAGTATTTT.

The chain uses TRBV5-6 and TRBJ2-1; 9 nucleotides agree with TRBD1. Germline V CDR1 and CDR2: SGHDT, YYEEEE. CDR3 length: 15 residues. V lost 3 bases and J lost 7; bases outside the gene matches: 8. The chain's CDR3 is CASSWMGGQGNEQFF. The DNA for the CDR3 is TGTGCCAGCAGCTGGATGGGCGGACAGGGGAATGAGCAGTTCTTC.

This clone was detected only a few times. The junction shows a germline mismatch at one end, possibly a read error. This chain uses TRBV4-1 with TRBJ1-4, with a tentative D call TRBD1 (5 bases). The CDR3 runs 13 residues. Germline V gene sequence: CDR1 MGHRA, CDR2 YSYEKL. This CDR3 reads CASSRLLGEKLFF. CDR3 nucleotides: TGCGCCAGCAGCCGCCTTTTGGGGGAAAAGCTGTTTTTT.